The present entry profiles one T cell receptor (beta chain) with its context. Its antigen is not known. This sample stems from a study of vaccination effects on CD4 cells after COVID-19. Study outcomes and limitations: Among infection- and vaccine-induced clones, marked clonal contraction occurred late after vaccination.

CDR1 and CDR2 (germline): SGHNT, YYREEE (reference sequence). Trimming cost V 0 bases and J 3 bases, with 15 bases left between them. There are 16 residues in the CDR3. Clones were sequenced by immunoSEQ multiplex PCR, and TCRdb holds only the in-frame ones, with some missing. The table includes some 39,000 clones, about 81% detected once. The culture ran for approximately 10 days, and then CD4+ T cells were isolated. This chain joins TRBV5-4 and TRBJ1-1; D unclear. The material was CD4+ T cells from PBMCs cultured without peptide, obtained before COVID-19 vaccination. The receptor's source is a human donor who received a COVID-19 vaccine. DNA of the CDR3: TGTGCCAGCAGCTTGGCTAGTAAAGGGTTGGACACTGAAGCTTTCTTT. This gives the protein CASSLASKGLDTEAFF.